The clone carrying this T cell receptor (beta chain) was observed a handful of times. Its antigen is still unknown. The data were taken from a study of T cells after yellow fever vaccination. In TCRdb, the 5' RACE reads were re-called with MiXCR into one record per CDR3 protein. The table lists a few hundred thousand distinct CDR3 sequences, roughly 10% of them singletons. The study, taken as a whole, reports: A limited proportion of clonotypes was detected within both the CD4 and CD8 compartments. Peaking faster, on day 5 versus 15, the secondary response was nonetheless weaker. Primary-vaccination clones mostly resurfaced post-booster (around 95% CD4, just under 90% CD8).

V was pared by 6 bases and J by 6 bases, with 18 bases between. CDR3 length equals 15 residues. The sample was PBMCs, taken on the day of the first yellow fever vaccination. This chain uses TRBV12-3 or TRBV12-4 with TRBJ2-4; D unclear. This receptor was identified in a man younger than 35 who received the YFV17D yellow fever vaccine. In DNA, the CDR3 is TGTGCCAGCAGGGAAACCAATACAGACCTAAACATTCAGTACTTC. Translated, it gives CASRETNTDLNIQYF.